The rows below give T cell receptor beta chains drawn from one sample of a study of blood T cell repertoires in COVID-19. Assay used: immunoSEQ multiplex PCR; TCRdb lists only in-frame clones, some missing. The sample shows some 250,000 clones, roughly 79% of them seen only once. Sample: PBMCs or T cells enriched from blood (not recorded which). These receptors came from a man between 40 and 49 years old who had recovered from COVID-19. Both conserved end residues are part of each CDR3. D genes are given only for firm matches. The size entry is marked missing in some rows and otherwise reads once, few, many or a size class.

clone_size j_call v_call cdr3_length d_call cdr3_nt cdr3_aa
few TRBJ1-6 TRBV5-1 15 . TGCGCCAGCAGCTTGTACGGGTACGATAATTCACCCCTCCACTTT CASSLYGYDNSPLHF
once TRBJ2-1 TRBV5-1 15 . TGCGCCAGCAGCGTTAGCGGCAGCTCCTACAATGAGCAGTTCTTC CASSVSGSSYNEQFF
. TRBJ2-7 TRBV2 12 TRBD1 TGTGCCAGCAGAGGGACAGGGGGAGAGCAGTACTTC CASRGTGGEQYF
. TRBJ1-4 TRBV28 16 TRBD1 TGTGCCAGCAGTCCCCACAGGGGGGGAGCTAATGAAAAACTGTTTTTT CASSPHRGGANEKLFF
. TRBJ2-1 TRBV5-1 16 . TGCGCCAGCAGCCTCGGGACATATTCTGGCCACAATGAGCAGTTCTTC CASSLGTYSGHNEQFF
. TRBJ2-7 TRBV14 13 . TGTGCCAGCAGCCCCCTGGGAGGCTACGAGCAGTACTTC CASSPLGGYEQYF
. TRBJ2-2 TRBV7-3 15 . TGTGCCAGCAGCCGGGAGCGGATAAACACCGGGGAGCTGTTTTTT CASSRERINTGELFF
. TRBJ1-1 TRBV6-5 12 . TGTGCCGGCTGGAGGGGCGTCGCTGAAGCTTTCTTT CAGWRGVAEAFF
. TRBJ1-4 TRBV28 13 . TGTGCCAGCAGTCCCCCGACTTATGAAAAACTGTTTTTT CASSPPTYEKLFF
once TRBJ2-3 TRBV2 14 TRBD1 TGTGCCAGCAATCGGGACAGGGGGGGAGATACGCAGTATTTT CASNRDRGGDTQYF
. TRBJ2-2 TRBV4-1 13 TRBD1 TGCGCCAGCAGCCTGACAGGGGGCGGGGAGCTGTTTTTT CASSLTGGGELFF
. TRBJ2-7 TRBV7-9 16 TRBD2 TGTGCCAGCAGCTTAGGGGCTAGCGGTAGAGACTACGAGCAGTACTTC CASSLGASGRDYEQYF
. TRBJ1-1 TRBV28 15 TRBD1 TGTGCCAGCAGTTTAAGGACAGGGGGCTTAACTGAAGCTTTCTTT CASSLRTGGLTEAFF
. TRBJ1-1 TRBV25-1 17 TRBD1 TGTGCCAGCAGTGCGACTCCGGGACAGGGCATGAACACTGAAGCTTTCTTT CASSATPGQGMNTEAFF
. TRBJ2-7 TRBV28 13 TRBD2 TGTGCCAGCAGCCCGGGGACTAGCGGGAAAAAGTACTTC CASSPGTSGKKYF
few TRBJ1-1 TRBV6-1 15 . TGTGCCAGCAGTGAAGGCGGCCTGTGGAACACTGAAGCTTTCTTT CASSEGGLWNTEAFF
. TRBJ2-3 TRBV24-1 16 TRBD2 TGTGCCACCAGTGACTATGAGCGGGGAGGCACAGATACGCAGTATTTT CATSDYERGGTDTQYF
. TRBJ2-7 TRBV20-1 10 . TGCAGTGCTAATTACTACGAGCAGTACTTC CSANYYEQYF
once TRBJ2-5 TRBV27 15 TRBD2 TGTGCCAGTTCCCCCGGGACTAGCGGGAGAGAGACCCAGTACTTC CASSPGTSGRETQYF
. TRBJ1-2 TRBV6-6 12 . TGTGCCAGCAAGACAGCCCTCTCCGGCTACACCTTC CASKTALSGYTF